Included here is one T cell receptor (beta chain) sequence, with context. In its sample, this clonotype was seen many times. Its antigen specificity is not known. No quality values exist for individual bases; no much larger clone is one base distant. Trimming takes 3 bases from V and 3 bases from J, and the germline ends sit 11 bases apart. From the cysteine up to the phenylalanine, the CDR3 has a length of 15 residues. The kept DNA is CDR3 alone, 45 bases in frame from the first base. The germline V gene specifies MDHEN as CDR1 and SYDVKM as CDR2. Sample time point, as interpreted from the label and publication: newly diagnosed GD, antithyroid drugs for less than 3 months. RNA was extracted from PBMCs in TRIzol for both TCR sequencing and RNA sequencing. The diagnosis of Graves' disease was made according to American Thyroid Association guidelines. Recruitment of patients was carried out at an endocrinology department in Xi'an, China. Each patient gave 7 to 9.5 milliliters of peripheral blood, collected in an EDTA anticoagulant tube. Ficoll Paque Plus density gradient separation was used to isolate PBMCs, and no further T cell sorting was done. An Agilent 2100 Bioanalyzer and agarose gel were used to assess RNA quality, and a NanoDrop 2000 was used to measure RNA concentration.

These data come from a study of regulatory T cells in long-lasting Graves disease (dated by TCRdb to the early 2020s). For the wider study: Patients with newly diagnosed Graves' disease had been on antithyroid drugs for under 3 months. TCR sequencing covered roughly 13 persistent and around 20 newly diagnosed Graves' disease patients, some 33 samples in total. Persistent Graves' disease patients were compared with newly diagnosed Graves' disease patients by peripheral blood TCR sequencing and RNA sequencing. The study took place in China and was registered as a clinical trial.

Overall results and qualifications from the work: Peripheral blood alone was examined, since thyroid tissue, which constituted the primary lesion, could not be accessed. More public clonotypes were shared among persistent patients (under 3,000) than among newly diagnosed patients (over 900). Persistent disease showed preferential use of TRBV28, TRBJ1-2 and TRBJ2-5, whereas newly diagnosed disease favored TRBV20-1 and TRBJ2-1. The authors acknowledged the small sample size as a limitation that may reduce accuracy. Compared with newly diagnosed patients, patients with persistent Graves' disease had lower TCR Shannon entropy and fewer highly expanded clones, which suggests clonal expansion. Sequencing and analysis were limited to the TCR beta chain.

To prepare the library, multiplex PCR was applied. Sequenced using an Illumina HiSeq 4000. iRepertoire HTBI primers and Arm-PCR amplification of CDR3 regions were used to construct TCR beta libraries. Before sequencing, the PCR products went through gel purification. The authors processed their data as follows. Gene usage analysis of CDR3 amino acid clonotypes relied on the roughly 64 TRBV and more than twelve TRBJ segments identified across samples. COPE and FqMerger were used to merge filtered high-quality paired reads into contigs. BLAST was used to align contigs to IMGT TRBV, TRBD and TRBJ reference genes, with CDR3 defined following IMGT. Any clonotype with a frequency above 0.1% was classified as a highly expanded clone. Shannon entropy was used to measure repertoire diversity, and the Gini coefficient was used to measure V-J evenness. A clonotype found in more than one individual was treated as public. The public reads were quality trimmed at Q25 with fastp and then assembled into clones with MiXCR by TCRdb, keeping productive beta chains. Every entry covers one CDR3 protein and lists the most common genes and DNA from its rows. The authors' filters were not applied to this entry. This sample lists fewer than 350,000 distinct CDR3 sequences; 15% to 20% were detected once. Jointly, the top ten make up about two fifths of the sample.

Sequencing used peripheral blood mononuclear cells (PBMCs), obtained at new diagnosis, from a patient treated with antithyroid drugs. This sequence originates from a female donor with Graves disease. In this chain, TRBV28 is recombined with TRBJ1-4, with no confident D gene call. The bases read TGTGCCAGCAGTTTTAGGGTTACGGCTAATGAAAAACTGTTTTTT. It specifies CASSFRVTANEKLFF.